This entry concerns a single T cell receptor (beta chain). What it binds is unknown. This sample is part of a study of vaccination effects on CD4 cells after COVID-19. The assay was immunoSEQ multiplex PCR, and TCRdb's table has in-frame clones only and misses some. The sample includes tens of thousands of clones, 65% to 80% seen only once; the top ten take about 10%. Once cultured for under 11 days, the cells underwent separation to obtain CD4+ T cells. On both days 3 and 7, half of the culture medium was replaced with IL-2 medium. General study findings and limits: Pronounced clonal contraction occurred in clones induced by infection and by vaccine late after vaccination. Within healthy vaccinees, only 1 of 255 vaccine-induced clones displayed cross-reactivity with common cold coronaviruses.

This receptor was obtained from a human donor who received a COVID-19 vaccine. Source: CD4+ T cells from PBMCs cultured without peptide, taken before COVID-19 vaccination.

The CDR3 nucleotides are TGTGCCAGCAGCTCGACAGGGGGTTCCTACGAGCAGTACTTC. Translating gives CASSSTGGSYEQYF. The chain carries TRBV7-2 and TRBJ2-7, with 9 bases matching TRBD1. In germline, CDR1 is SGHTA, CDR2 FQGNSA. The CDR3 contains 14 residues. V lost 4 bases, J lost 1 base, and 2 bases stayed unmatched.